The 18 T cell receptor beta chains presented below share a single source sample, sequenced in a study of regulatory T cells in long-lasting Graves disease. The time point: newly diagnosed GD, antithyroid drugs for less than 3 months. PBMC RNA served as the TCR library source. Arm-PCR of CDR3 regions and iRepertoire HTBI primers were the basis on which TCR beta libraries were built. TCRdb re-called the multiplex PCR reads with MiXCR, one entry per CDR3 protein. The data show roughly 610,000 distinct CDR3 sequences, roughly 15% seen once. The sample also formed part of further work on T cells in Graves' hyperthyroidism and ophthalmopathy.

The input for sequencing was peripheral blood mononuclear cells (PBMCs), taken at new diagnosis, from a patient treated with antithyroid drugs. These receptors were obtained from a woman aged 25 to 39 with Graves disease.

This clonotype appeared many times. The chain links TRBV11-2 to TRBJ2-7, with 12 bases lining up with TRBD1. V was clipped by 4 bases and J by 11 bases; unmatched bases: 12. The CDR3 sequence is 15 residues long. Germline V lookup: CDR1 SGHAT, CDR2 FQNNGV. The CDR3, as DNA: TGTGCCAGCAGCTCGACCGGGACAGGGGGCAGGGAAGAGTACTTC. Its protein is CASSSTGTGGREEYF.

The rearrangement joins TRBV2 to TRBJ1-1, with D perhaps matching TRBD1 (5 bases). The CDR3 loop spans 15 amino acids. V dropped 6 bases and J dropped 0 bases, with 14 bases sitting between them. From germline, CDR1 is SNHLY and CDR2 FYNNEI. The CDR3: CASSVRDAMNTEAFF. DNA of the CDR3: TGTGCCAGCAGCGTCCGGGACGCCATGAACACTGAAGCTTTCTTT.

This clonotype was seen at least ten times. The V gene is TRBV3-1, the J gene TRBJ2-1; D gene unclear. The CDR3 extends over 11 amino acids. With 1 base removed from V and 7 bases from J, the gap between germline ends came to 2 bases. Germline CDR1 and CDR2: LGHDT and YNNKEL (reference sequence). As DNA, the CDR3 is TGTGCCAGCAGCCAAGGTAATGAGCAGTTCTTC. Protein: CASSQGNEQFF.

This clonotype was seen more than once but under ten times. The chain links TRBV5-5 to TRBJ2-7, with 8 bases matching TRBD1. This CDR3 spans 15 amino acids. The germline gives CDR1 SGHKS, CDR2 YYEKEE (reference sequence). The ends lost 1 base at V and 5 bases at J; junction bases unmatched: 8. The CDR3 loop is CASSLLRTGTDEQYF. The DNA of the CDR3 is TGTGCCAGCAGCTTGCTTCGGACAGGGACCGACGAGCAGTACTTC.

Turning to this clonotype: A far larger clone is only one base removed, so a read error is likely. CDR3 sequence reads: CASSDSGKSQYF. In DNA form, the CDR3 reads TGTGCCAGCAGTGATTCCGGCAAATCGCAGTACTTC. J is TRBJ2-7 and V is TRBV6-1; no clear D gene. CDR3 length: 12 residues. Per germline, CDR1 MNHNS and CDR2 SASEGT. The V gene lost 3 bases and the J gene lost 9 bases, with 12 bases spanning the gap.

This clonotype has only a few counts. The chain couples TRBV5-1 to TRBJ2-3; D is uncertain. The DNA end is a closer match to TRBJ2-7, so the J assignment may be wrong. Germline V gene lookup returns CDR1 SGHRS and CDR2 YFSETQ. This CDR3 comprises 13 residues. Here the CDR3 reads CASSPDQRHEQYF. The CDR3, as DNA: TGCGCCAGCAGTCCGGACCAGCGCCACGAGCAGTACTTC.

This clonotype was found many times. The rearrangement joins TRBV3-1 to TRBJ2-1; the D gene is possibly TRBD2 (5 bases). Trimming took off 1 base at V and 7 bases at J, with 5 bases between the two ends. Per germline, CDR1 LGHDT and CDR2 YNNKEL (reference sequence). CDR3 length equals 12 residues. CDR3 residues: CASSQAGNEQFF. The CDR3 coding sequence is TGTGCCAGCAGCCAAGCGGGGAATGAGCAGTTCTTC.

V and J are TRBV20-1 and TRBJ2-5; unclear D gene. The CDR3 is 15 amino acids. With 0 bases removed from V and 1 base from J, the gap between germline ends came to 12 bases. The V gene's germline CDR1 is DFQATT and CDR2 SNEGSKA (reference sequence). The CDR3 protein is CSAREFGPAQETQYF. CDR3 nucleotides: TGCAGTGCTAGAGAATTTGGGCCAGCCCAAGAGACCCAGTACTTC.

This clonotype was seen repeatedly, ten times or more. The V and J genes are TRBV12-3 or TRBV12-4 and TRBJ1-2, with TRBD1 matching over 7 bases. Trimming cost V 1 base and J 9 bases; bases outside gene matches: 5. The length of the CDR3 is 13 residues. CDR3 DNA sequence: TGTGCCAGCAGTTTAGGACAGGGCCCGAGCTACACCTTC. It yields the protein CASSLGQGPSYTF.

At least ten counts were recorded for this clonotype. V is TRBV20-1 and J is TRBJ2-3; 12 nucleotides line up with TRBD2. Germline-derived CDR1 and CDR2 are DFQATT and SNEGSKA (reference sequence). Unmatched junction bases numbered 4, after V lost 5 bases and J lost 4 bases. The CDR3 has 14 residues. The CDR3 region is CSAELAGGPDTQYF. The CDR3 region has the DNA TGCAGTGCTGAACTAGCGGGAGGACCAGATACGCAGTATTTT.

Many counts were recorded for this clonotype. This chain links TRBV28 with TRBJ1-5, with 11 nucleotides matching TRBD1. The CDR3 is made up of 20 amino acids. Germline CDR1 reads MDHEN; CDR2 reads SYDVKM. The V segment lost 7 bases and the J segment 3 bases; nucleotides outside the gene matches: 20. CDR3 bases: TGTGCCAGCATCGCGATTGGGGGACAGGGGGTTATTTGGGACAATCAGCCCCAGCATTTT. It encodes CASIAIGGQGVIWDNQPQHF.

This clonotype showed up many times. The chain uses TRBV3-1 and TRBJ1-1; D unresolved. Trimming pared 4 bases from V and 6 bases from J, leaving 9 bases between. The CDR3 sequence is 12 residues long. Germline lookup yields CDR1 LGHDT and CDR2 YNNKEL (reference sequence). CDR3 sequence reads: CASSLHSAEAFF. CDR3 DNA: TGTGCCAGCAGCCTCCATTCCGCTGAAGCTTTCTTT.

A few counts support this clonotype. The chain is built from TRBV7-9 and TRBJ1-2, with D possibly being TRBD1 (6 bases). The CDR3 is made up of 14 amino acids. Germline loops: CDR1 SEHNR, CDR2 FQNEAQ (reference sequence). The V and J ends lost 5 bases and 2 bases respectively, with 12 bases between them. CDR3 coding DNA: TGTGCCAGCAGCCCCCACAGGGAAAACTATGGCTACACCTTC. Translated, it gives CASSPHRENYGYTF.

This clonotype was picked up many times. The J gene is TRBJ1-1, the V gene TRBV20-1, with no clear D. The CDR3 is 11 residues long. The V and J ends lost 5 bases and 10 bases respectively, with 14 bases between them. Germline V lookup: CDR1 DFQATT, CDR2 SNEGSKA (reference sequence). The CDR3 coding sequence is TGCAGTGCTCTACGTCCCCAAGGAGCTTTCTTT. The encoded protein is CSALRPQGAFF.

The V call is TRBV6-2 or TRBV6-3, the J call TRBJ2-1, with D possibly being TRBD1 or TRBD2 (5 bases each). The germline V gene has CDR1 MNHEY and CDR2 SVGEGT. Trimming removed 0 bases from V and 0 bases from J, with 12 bases in between. This CDR3 has 17 amino acids. CDR3 DNA sequence: TGTGCCAGCAGTTACTCGAGGGCAGGGTACTCCTACAATGAGCAGTTCTTC. Translation gives CASSYSRAGYSYNEQFF.

The chain carries TRBV4-1 and TRBJ2-1; no definite D call. The germline CDR1 and CDR2 sequences are MGHRA and YSYEKL. The CDR3 contains 11 residues. The germline V and J ends were trimmed by 0 bases and 9 bases, with 3 bases remaining between them. CDR3 in DNA: TGCGCCAGCAGCCAAGATCTTGAGCAGTTCTTC. Translation gives CASSQDLEQFF.

V is TRBV7-2 and J is TRBJ2-1; D assignment may be TRBD1 or TRBD2 (6 bases each). CDR1 SGHTA and CDR2 FQGNSA come from the germline V gene. Trimming removed 8 bases at V and 7 bases at J, with 18 bases between. The CDR3 covers 14 residues. Here the CDR3 DNA reads TGTGCCAGCGACTTCTTGGGGGGCGCGAATGAGCAGTTCTTC. Its protein product is CASDFLGGANEQFF.

This clonotype occurred many times. This chain links TRBV5-1 with TRBJ2-7; 12 nucleotides agree with TRBD2. This CDR3 has 15 amino acids. V lost 3 bases, J lost 5 bases, and 6 bases stayed unmatched. Looked up from germline, CDR1 is SGHRS and CDR2 is YFSETQ. The CDR3 nucleotides are TGCGCCAGCAGCTCCCTAGCGGGAGGGCCCCACGAGCAGTACTTC. Translation: CASSSLAGGPHEQYF.